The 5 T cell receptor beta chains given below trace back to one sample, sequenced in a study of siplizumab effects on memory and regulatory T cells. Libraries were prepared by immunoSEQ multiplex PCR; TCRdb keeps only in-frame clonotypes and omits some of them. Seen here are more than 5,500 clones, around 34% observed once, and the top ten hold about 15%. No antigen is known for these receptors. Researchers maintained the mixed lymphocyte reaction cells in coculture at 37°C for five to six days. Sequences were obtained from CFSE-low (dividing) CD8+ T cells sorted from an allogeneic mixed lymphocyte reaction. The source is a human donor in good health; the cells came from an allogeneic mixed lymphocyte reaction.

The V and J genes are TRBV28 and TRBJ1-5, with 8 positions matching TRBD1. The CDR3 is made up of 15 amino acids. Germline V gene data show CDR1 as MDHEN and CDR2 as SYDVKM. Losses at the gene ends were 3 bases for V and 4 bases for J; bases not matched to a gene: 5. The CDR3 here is CASSFWTGLNQPQHF. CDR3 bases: TGTGCCAGCAGTTTTTGGACAGGGTTAAATCAGCCCCAGCATTTT.

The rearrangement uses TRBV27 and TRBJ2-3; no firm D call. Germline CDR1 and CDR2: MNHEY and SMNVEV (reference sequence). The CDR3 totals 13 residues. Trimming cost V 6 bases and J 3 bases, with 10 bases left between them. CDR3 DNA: TGTGCCAGCAGACAGCTCGGAACAGATACGCAGTATTTT. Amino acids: CASRQLGTDTQYF.

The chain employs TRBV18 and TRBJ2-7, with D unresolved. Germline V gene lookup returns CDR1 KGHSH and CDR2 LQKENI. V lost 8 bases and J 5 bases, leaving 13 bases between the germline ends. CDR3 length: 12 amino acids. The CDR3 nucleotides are TGTGCCAGCCCAGGCAGATTTGACGAGCAGTACTTC. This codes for CASPGRFDEQYF.

CDR3 sequence (DNA): TGTGCCAGCAGTTTGACAGAAACCTATGGCTACACCTTC. As protein: CASSLTETYGYTF. The J gene is TRBJ1-2, the V gene TRBV28, with a possible D match to TRBD1 (5 bases). The CDR3 runs 13 residues. Germline lookup yields CDR1 MDHEN and CDR2 SYDVKM. Trimming pared 3 bases from V and 4 bases from J, leaving 9 bases between.

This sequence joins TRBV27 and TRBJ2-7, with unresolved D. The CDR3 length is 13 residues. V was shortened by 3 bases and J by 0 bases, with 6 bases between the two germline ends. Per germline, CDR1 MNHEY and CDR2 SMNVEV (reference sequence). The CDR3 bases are TGTGCCAGCAGTTTTAATCCCTCCTACGAGCAGTACTTC. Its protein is CASSFNPSYEQYF.